The rows below give T cell receptor beta chains drawn from one sample of a study of blood T cells in healthy people across ages. TCRdb passed the 5' RACE reads through MiXCR, listing each CDR3 protein once. The sample includes about 830,000 distinct CDR3 sequences, more than 45% seen only once; the top ten take around 20%. Input material: blood. Source of these receptors: a man younger than 45 in good health. CDR3s include the opening cysteine and the closing phenylalanine or tryptophan. Fields, in order: CDR3 DNA, CDR3 protein, D gene, clone size, V gene, J gene. A D gene is named only where the DNA matches it firmly. Clone size is given for some rows only: seen once, a few or many times, or a class if the clone is expanded.

TGTGCCAGCAGCCCCCCCTGGGACAGGGGAACCTACGAGCAGTACTTC	CASSPPWDRGTYEQYF	TRBD1	-	TRBV14	TRBJ2-7
TGCGCCAGCAGCTTGGATGCGGGCAGCACCTACGAGCAGTACTTC	CASSLDAGSTYEQYF	-	few	TRBV5-1	TRBJ2-7
TGTGCCAGCAGCCCTAGCGGGAGTCATACAGATACGCAGTATTTT	CASSPSGSHTDTQYF	TRBD2	-	TRBV6-1	TRBJ2-3
TGTGCCAGCCATCTACAGGGGTTGGCAGAAAAACTGTTTTTT	CASHLQGLAEKLFF	TRBD1	few	TRBV28	TRBJ1-4
TGTGCCAGCAGCCCTGGGGCTGGGCAGGGCTATGGCTACACCTTC	CASSPGAGQGYGYTF	-	-	TRBV7-2	TRBJ1-2
TGTGCCAGCAGTTGGCTAGCGGGAACCTACGAGCAGTACTTC	CASSWLAGTYEQYF	TRBD2	-	TRBV27	TRBJ2-7
TGTGCCGTAAGGGGATCCCGGCAGATCTACGAGCAGTACTTC	CAVRGSRQIYEQYF	-	-	TRBV10-3	TRBJ2-7
TGTGCCACCAGTGATTGGAACCTTAATGGCTACACCTTC	CATSDWNLNGYTF	-	few	TRBV24-1	TRBJ1-2
TGCAGTGCTAGGTCTTCCGGGACACCAGATTACGAGCAGTACTTC	CSARSSGTPDYEQYF	-	-	TRBV20-1	TRBJ2-7
TGTGCCAGCAGCGCAGCAATAAAGGCCGAGCAGTTCTTC	CASSAAIKAEQFF	-	-	TRBV7-2	TRBJ2-1
TGTGCCAGCAGCGGAGAAGAAGGGAAGCCCCAGCATTTT	CASSGEEGKPQHF	-	once	TRBV9	TRBJ1-5
TGTGCCAGCAGCTTAGTAGCCGATCGGGCTAATGAAAAACTGTTTTTT	CASSLVADRANEKLFF	-	-	TRBV7-9	TRBJ1-4
TGTGCCAGCAGTTTCAGAGGGGCAGCAGATACGCAGTATTTT	CASSFRGAADTQYF	-	many	TRBV12-3/TRBV12-4	TRBJ2-3
TGTGCCGCTAGGGGTGGGGCCAACGTCCTGACTTTC	CAARGGANVLTF	-	-	TRBV6-5	TRBJ2-6
TGCGCCAGCAGCCGAACCGTAGATGTCGGCAATCAGCCCCAGCATTTT	CASSRTVDVGNQPQHF	-	-	TRBV4-3	TRBJ1-5
TGCAGCGTTGAGAGGGACACTGAAGCTTTCTTT	CSVERDTEAFF	-	-	TRBV29-1	TRBJ1-1
TGTGTCAGCAGTGAGGGACCAACGGCGGGTGCCCAGTACTTC	CVSSEGPTAGAQYF	-	-	TRBV6-5	TRBJ2-5
TGCAGCGTAACCGGGACTACCAACTACGAGCAGTACTTC	CSVTGTTNYEQYF	TRBD2	-	TRBV29-1	TRBJ2-7
TGCGCCAGCAGCCAAGACCTCACAGGGATAAGGAACGAGCAGTACTTC	CASSQDLTGIRNEQYF	-	few	TRBV4-3	TRBJ2-7
TGTGCCAGTAGTATACTCGGACTAGCTACAGATACGCAGTATTTT	CASSILGLATDTQYF	TRBD2	once	TRBV19	TRBJ2-3
TGTGCCACCGCTAAGGGACAGGGAAACGGCTACACCTTC	CATAKGQGNGYTF	TRBD1	-	TRBV24-1	TRBJ1-2
TGCGCCAGCAGCTTGGCCTTACAGAGGACAGATACGCAGTATTTT	CASSLALQRTDTQYF	-	-	TRBV5-1	TRBJ2-3
TGTGCCAGCAGTCCCCCGACGAATGAGCAGTTCTTC	CASSPPTNEQFF	-	few	TRBV12-3/TRBV12-4	TRBJ2-1
TGTGCCAGCAGTTACTCGACGGCGGAGACCCAGTACTTC	CASSYSTAETQYF	-	few	TRBV6-5	TRBJ2-5
TGCAGCGTCGCACAGGGGGAATATGGCTACACCTTC	CSVAQGEYGYTF	TRBD1	few	TRBV29-1	TRBJ1-2
TGCAGTGCTAGAGCGGGACTAGAAATGGCGGGGCAAGAGACCCAGTACTTC	CSARAGLEMAGQETQYF	TRBD2	-	TRBV20-1	TRBJ2-5